This T cell receptor beta chain originates from a study of T cell responses to AZD1222 COVID-19 vaccine. The CDR3 is 12 amino acids. Germline V lookup: CDR1 MNHEY, CDR2 SVGEGT. V was clipped by 4 bases and J by 9 bases, with 12 bases between them. Details on this clone: Its antigen is undetermined.

Data came from immunoSEQ multiplex PCR; TCRdb stores just in-frame clones and leaves some out. The sample records some 150,000 clones, more than 70% being singletons. Study-wide points: The reported proportion of spike-specific TCRs targeting unmutated variant regions was nearly half.

This TCR came from an adult in good health. The source was peripheral blood, collected on day 0 of MenACWY control vaccination. The V gene is TRBV6-2 or TRBV6-3, the J gene TRBJ2-5, with no clear D. CDR3 sequence: CASSSETQAQYF. The DNA for the CDR3 is TGTGCCAGCAGTTCAGAGACCCAGGCCCAGTACTTC.